Shown below are 19 T cell receptor beta chains from a single sample sequenced in a study of early T cells in non-severe SARS-CoV-2 infection. From the 5' RACE reads, TCRdb called clonotypes with MiXCR, one entry per CDR3 protein. The sample shows 25,000 to 30,000 distinct CDR3 sequences, around 6% of them seen only once. The sequencing input was whole blood. These receptors came from an adult who was a healthcare worker with PCR-confirmed SARS-CoV-2 infection or an uninfected control (not recorded which).

This clonotype occurred once. CDR3 loop: CASSSFAGGYEQYF. CDR3 in DNA: TGTGCCAGCAGCTCCTTCGCGGGGGGTTACGAGCAGTACTTC. The rearrangement links TRBV7-2 to TRBJ2-7; 8 positions match TRBD2. This CDR3 is 14 amino acids long. J was trimmed by 4 bases and V by 4 bases; bases with no gene match: 6. Germline CDR1 SGHTA, CDR2 FQGNSA.

This clonotype occurred many times. The chain links TRBV12-3 or TRBV12-4 to TRBJ1-6; the D gene is possibly TRBD1 (5 bases). V lost 5 bases, J lost 7 bases, and 15 bases lay in between. The CDR3 extends over 15 amino acids. CDR3 in DNA: TGTGCCAGCAGTCGGCGGGACGCACAGAATTCACCCCTCCACTTT. Translation gives CASSRRDAQNSPLHF.

This clonotype was seen repeatedly, ten times or more. The chain recombines TRBV19 with TRBJ2-1, with 9 bases that match TRBD2. CDR1 is LNHDA, CDR2 SQIVND, per germline (reference sequence). The CDR3 has 15 residues. Trimming at V came to 7 bases and at J to 9 bases, leaving 13 bases not matched to a gene. CDR3 in DNA: TGTGCCAGTACCCCCATGGCGGGAGGGCCGGTTGAGCAGTTCTTC. It yields the protein CASTPMAGGPVEQFF.

The CDR3 sequence: CSARPQNSPLHF. The CDR3 DNA follows: TGCAGTGCTAGACCCCAAAATTCACCCCTCCACTTT. The chain is built from TRBV20-1 and TRBJ1-6; D gene ambiguous. The CDR3 extends over 12 amino acids. Trimming removed 2 bases at V and 7 bases at J, with 6 bases between. The germline V gene has CDR1 DFQATT and CDR2 SNEGSKA (reference sequence).

This clonotype occurred many times. The CDR3 coding sequence is TGCAGTGCTGAAGGACTAACCACGACAGATACGCAGTATTTT. It is translated as CSAEGLTTTDTQYF. V and J are TRBV20-1 and TRBJ2-3, with a weak D call TRBD2 (6 bases). The germline V gene encodes CDR1 DFQATT and CDR2 SNEGSKA (reference sequence). The CDR3 covers 14 residues. V was clipped by 5 bases and J by 3 bases, with 15 bases between them.

The rearrangement joins TRBV5-1 to TRBJ2-1, with D unclear. V lost 4 bases to trimming and J lost 12 bases, with 8 bases between them. The CDR3 is 10 residues long. Germline V gene data show CDR1 as SGHRS and CDR2 as YFSETQ. CDR3 residues: CASSDPPQFF. The CDR3 nucleotides read TGCGCCAGCAGCGATCCACCGCAGTTCTTC.

The gene calls are TRBV5-8 and TRBJ2-6; D gene ambiguous. The germline gives CDR1 SGHTS, CDR2 YDEGEE. V was shortened by 0 bases and J by 0 bases, with 4 bases between the two germline ends. This CDR3 region has 15 residues. CDR3 sequence reads: CASSLGSSGANVLTF. CDR3 nucleotide sequence: TGTGCCAGCAGCTTGGGATCCTCTGGGGCCAACGTCCTGACTTTC.

This chain joins TRBV30 and TRBJ1-1; D remains ambiguous. The length of the CDR3 is 13 residues. Trimming pared 2 bases from V and 0 bases from J, leaving 7 bases between. Germline lookup yields CDR1 GTSNPN and CDR2 SVGIG (reference sequence). The CDR3 is CAWSLILNTEAFF. CDR3 DNA: TGTGCCTGGAGTCTGATACTGAACACTGAAGCTTTCTTT.

The chain employs TRBV5-5 and TRBJ2-1, with 12 bases matching TRBD1. The CDR3 loop spans 15 amino acids. J gave up 2 bases and V 6 bases, and 3 bases lay outside the gene matches. CDR1 and CDR2 from the germline V gene are SGHKS and YYEKEE (reference sequence). The CDR3 DNA sequence: TGTGCCAGCACCCGGGACAGGGGGCCCTACAATGAGCAGTTCTTC. Its protein product is CASTRDRGPYNEQFF.

There are a few counts of this clonotype. The V and J genes are TRBV6-2 or TRBV6-3 and TRBJ2-1, with 7 nucleotides matching TRBD1. This CDR3 is 15 amino acids long. Germline loops: CDR1 MNHEY, CDR2 SVGEGT. Trimming took 8 bases from V and 6 from J; bases not matched to a gene: 13. CDR3 bases: TGTGCCAGCGGGTCTGGGACAGCCCTAAGCAATGAGCAGTTCTTC. As protein: CASGSGTALSNEQFF.

This clonotype was found many times. The chain is built from TRBV12-3 or TRBV12-4 and TRBJ1-6; maybe TRBD1 (5 bases). V lost 6 bases and J lost 5, with 23 bases in between. The CDR3 consists of 18 residues. The CDR3, as DNA: TGTGCCAGCAGGTCACTGATAAGGGCAGGGCGGAATAATTCACCCCTCCACTTT. Translated, it gives CASRSLIRAGRNNSPLHF.

The V call is TRBV28, the J call TRBJ1-5; 8 bases are a match to TRBD1. J gave up 2 bases and V 3 bases, and 0 bases lay outside the gene matches. The CDR3 covers 14 residues. CDR1 and CDR2 (germline): MDHEN, SYDVKM. The CDR3 here is CASSLTGGNQPQHF. For the CDR3, the DNA is TGTGCCAGCAGTTTGACAGGGGGCAATCAGCCCCAGCATTTT.

Ten or more counts support this clonotype. The chain joins TRBV3-1 to TRBJ2-7, with TRBD2 as a possible D gene (5 bases). V was cut by 1 base and J by 12 bases, with 13 bases left in between. CDR1 is LGHDT, CDR2 YNNKEL, per germline (reference sequence). The CDR3 totals 12 residues. The CDR3 sequence is CASSQGAGLPYF. CDR3 coding DNA: TGTGCCAGCAGCCAAGGGGCAGGACTCCCGTACTTC.

There are many counts of this clonotype. The J gene is TRBJ1-1, the V gene TRBV7-2, with 10 bases identical to TRBD1. With 4 bases clipped from V and 3 bases from J, the junction kept 5 bases outside the gene matches. Germline V CDR1 and CDR2: SGHTA, FQGNSA. The CDR3 spans 15 residues. The CDR3, as DNA: TGTGCCAGCAGCTCACGACAGGGGGCTGACACTGAAGCTTTCTTT. This translates into CASSSRQGADTEAFF.

This clonotype has ten or more counts. V and J are TRBV10-1 and TRBJ2-7; 9 bases agree with TRBD1. The CDR3 consists of 13 residues. Trimming cost V 6 bases and J 6 bases; bases outside gene matches: 6. Germline CDR1 WNHNN, CDR2 SYGVQD (reference sequence). In DNA, the CDR3 is TGCGCCAGCAGATCGGACAGGGGTGGCGAGCAGTACTTC. Amino acids: CASRSDRGGEQYF.

The table lists this clonotype with many counts. The chain couples TRBV10-1 to TRBJ1-6; D remains unclear. CDR3 length: 14 amino acids. In germline, CDR1 is WNHNN, CDR2 SYGVQD (reference sequence). V was shortened by 0 bases and J by 7 bases, with 7 bases between the two germline ends. The CDR3 region has the DNA TGCGCCAGCAGTGAGTCGATGAGGAATTCACCCCTCCACTTT. Protein sequence: CASSESMRNSPLHF.

This clonotype has only a few counts. The gene calls are TRBV11-2 and TRBJ2-7; 7 bases fit TRBD1. V was pared by 5 bases and J by 3 bases, with 7 bases of the junction left unmatched. The CDR3 extends over 14 amino acids. Germline CDR1 is SGHAT and CDR2 is FQNNGV. The CDR3 DNA is TGTGCCAGCAGCCCCGGGGACAGATACTACGAGCAGTACTTC. Amino acids: CASSPGDRYYEQYF.

This clonotype was detected a few times. The V call is TRBV9, the J call TRBJ2-2; perhaps TRBD2 as D (6 bases). Germline lookup yields CDR1 SGDLS and CDR2 YYNGEE. The CDR3 runs 15 residues. V gave up 0 bases and J gave up 3 bases, with 9 bases separating them. CDR3 bases: TGTGCCAGCAGCGTAGATAGCGGATACACCGGGGAGCTGTTTTTT. Translation: CASSVDSGYTGELFF.

This clonotype appeared many times. V and J are TRBV27 and TRBJ1-2; D unresolved. In germline, CDR1 is MNHEY, CDR2 SMNVEV (reference sequence). This CDR3 is built from 15 residues. Trimming removed 1 base from V and 2 bases from J, with 11 bases in between. The CDR3 sequence: CASSLYAGRNYGYTF. The CDR3 bases are TGTGCCAGCAGTTTATATGCGGGTCGAAACTATGGCTACACCTTC.